This record covers a single TCR beta chain. The sample is drawn from a study of blood T cell repertoires in COVID-19. For the study at large: PBMCs, B-cell-depleted T cells, or T cells provided the cDNA or gDNA that made up the material.

Germline V gives CDR1 MNHNS, CDR2 SASEGT. This CDR3 comprises 15 residues. The V end was cut by 0 bases, the J end by 4 bases, with 12 bases between. Libraries were prepared by immunoSEQ multiplex PCR; TCRdb keeps only in-frame clonotypes and omits some of them. The sample consists of 250,000 to 300,000 clones, around 87% of them appearing once. The sequence derives from a woman between 40 and 55 years old who had recovered from COVID-19. Material for sequencing was peripheral blood. The rearrangement uses TRBV6-1 and TRBJ1-1, with D possibly TRBD1 on 5 matching bases. CDR3 loop: CASSEARGWATEAFF. DNA for the CDR3: TGTGCCAGCAGTGAAGCGCGGGGGTGGGCCACTGAAGCTTTCTTT.